The clone carrying this T cell receptor (beta chain) was observed many times. Losses at the gene ends were 0 bases for V and 4 bases for J; bases not matched to a gene: 5. There are 15 residues in the CDR3. Germline loops: CDR1 MNHEY, CDR2 SVGAGI. The data stem from a study of Graves' ophthalmopathy and Graves' hyperthyroidism. Clinical symptoms, serum thyroxine, TRAb, thyroid ultrasound and orbital computed tomography formed the basis of diagnosis. Beta-chain TCR CDR3 regions were amplified from RNA transcripts. Scientists carried out first-round RT-PCR using HTBI primers and then a second-round multiplex PCR. TCRdb re-derived calls from the multiplex PCR reads in MiXCR, one entry per CDR3 protein. The sample contains under 250,000 distinct CDR3 sequences, around a fifth of which appear only once.

The specimen was peripheral blood. The chain uses TRBV6-5 and TRBJ2-7, with 8 positions matching TRBD1. The receptor comes from a woman between 45 and 60 years old with Graves' ophthalmopathy. CDR3 protein: CASSYSTQGAYEQYF. The CDR3 region has the DNA TGTGCCAGCAGTTACTCAACTCAGGGGGCATACGAGCAGTACTTC.